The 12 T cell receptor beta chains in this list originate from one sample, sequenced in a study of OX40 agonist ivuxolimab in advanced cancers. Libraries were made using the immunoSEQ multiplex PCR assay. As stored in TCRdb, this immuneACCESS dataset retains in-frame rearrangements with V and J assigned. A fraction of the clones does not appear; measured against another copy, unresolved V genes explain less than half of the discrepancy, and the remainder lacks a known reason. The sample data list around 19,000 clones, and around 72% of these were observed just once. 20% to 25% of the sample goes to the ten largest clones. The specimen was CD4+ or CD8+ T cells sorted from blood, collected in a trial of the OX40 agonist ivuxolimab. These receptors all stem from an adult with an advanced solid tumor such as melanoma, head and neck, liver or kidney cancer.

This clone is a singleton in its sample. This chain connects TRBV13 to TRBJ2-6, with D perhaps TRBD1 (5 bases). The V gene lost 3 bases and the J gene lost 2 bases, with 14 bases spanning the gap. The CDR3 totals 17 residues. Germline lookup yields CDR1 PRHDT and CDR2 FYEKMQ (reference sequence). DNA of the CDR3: TGTGCCAGCAGCTTCGGGCAGGGTGGAGCTGGGGCCAACGTCCTGACTTTC. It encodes CASSFGQGGAGANVLTF.

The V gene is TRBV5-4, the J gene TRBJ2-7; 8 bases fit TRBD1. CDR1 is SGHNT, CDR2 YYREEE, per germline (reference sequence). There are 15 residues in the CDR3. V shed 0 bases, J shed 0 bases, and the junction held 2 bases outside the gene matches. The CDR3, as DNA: TGTGCCAGCAGCTTGGGGACAGGGAGCTCCTACGAGCAGTACTTC. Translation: CASSLGTGSSYEQYF.

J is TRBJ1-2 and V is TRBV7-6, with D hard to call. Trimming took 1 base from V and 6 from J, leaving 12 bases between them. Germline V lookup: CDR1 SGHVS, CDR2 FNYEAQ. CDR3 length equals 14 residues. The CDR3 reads CASSLGPGRDGYTF. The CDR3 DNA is TGTGCCAGCAGCTTAGGTCCGGGTCGGGATGGCTACACCTTC.

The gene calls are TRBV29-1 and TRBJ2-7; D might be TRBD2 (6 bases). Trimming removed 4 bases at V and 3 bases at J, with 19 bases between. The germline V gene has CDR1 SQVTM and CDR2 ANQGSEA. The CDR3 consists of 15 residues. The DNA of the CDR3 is TGCAGCGTTGTACCCTACCGGGACGGGGGCTACGAGCAGTACTTC. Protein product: CSVVPYRDGGYEQYF.

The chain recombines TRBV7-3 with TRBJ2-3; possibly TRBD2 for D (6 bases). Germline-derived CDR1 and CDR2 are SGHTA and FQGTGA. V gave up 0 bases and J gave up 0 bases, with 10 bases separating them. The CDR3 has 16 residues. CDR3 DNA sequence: TGTGCCAGCAGCTTAACTTCGGGGACTAGCACAGATACGCAGTATTTT. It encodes CASSLTSGTSTDTQYF.

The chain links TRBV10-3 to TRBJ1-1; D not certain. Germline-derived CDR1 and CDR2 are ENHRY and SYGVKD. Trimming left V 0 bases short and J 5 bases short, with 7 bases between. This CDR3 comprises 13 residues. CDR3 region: CAISESVGTEAFF. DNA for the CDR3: TGTGCCATCAGTGAGTCGGTGGGAACTGAAGCTTTCTTT.

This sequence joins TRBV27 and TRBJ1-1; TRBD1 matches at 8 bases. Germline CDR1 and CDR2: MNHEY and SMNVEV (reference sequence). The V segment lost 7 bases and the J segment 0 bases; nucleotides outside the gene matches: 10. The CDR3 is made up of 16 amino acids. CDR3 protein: CASTRQGPFLNTEAFF. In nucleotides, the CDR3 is TGTGCCAGCACAAGACAGGGGCCCTTCTTGAACACTGAAGCTTTCTTT.

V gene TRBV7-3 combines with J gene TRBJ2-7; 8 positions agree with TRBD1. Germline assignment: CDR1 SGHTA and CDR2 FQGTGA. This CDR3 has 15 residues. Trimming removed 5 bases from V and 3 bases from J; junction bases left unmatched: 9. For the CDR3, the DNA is TGTGCCAGCAGCGCAGGCGGGACAGGTTACTACGAGCAGTACTTC. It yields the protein CASSAGGTGYYEQYF.

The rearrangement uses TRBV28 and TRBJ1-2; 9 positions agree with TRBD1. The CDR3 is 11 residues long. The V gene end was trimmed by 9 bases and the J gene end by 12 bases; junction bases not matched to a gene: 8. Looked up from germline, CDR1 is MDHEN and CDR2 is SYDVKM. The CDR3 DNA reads TGTGCCAGGACCTCCGGGACAGGGAACACCTTC. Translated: CARTSGTGNTF.

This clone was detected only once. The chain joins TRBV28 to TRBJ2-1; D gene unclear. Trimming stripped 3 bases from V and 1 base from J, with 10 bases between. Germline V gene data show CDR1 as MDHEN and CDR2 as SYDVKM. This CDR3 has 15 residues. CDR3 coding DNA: TGTGCCAGCAGTTTTCTCACGACTTCCTACAATGAGCAGTTCTTC. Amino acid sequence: CASSFLTTSYNEQFF.

CDR3 nucleotide sequence: TGTGCCAGCAGCCCAAACAGGGGGCAAAGAGATACGCAGTATTTT. Its translation: CASSPNRGQRDTQYF. The chain carries TRBV5-8 and TRBJ2-3; TRBD1 matches at 9 bases. Germline V gene sequence: CDR1 SGHTS, CDR2 YDEGEE. CDR3 length: 15 residues. The trim removed 4 bases at V and 5 bases at J, leaving 8 bases unmatched.

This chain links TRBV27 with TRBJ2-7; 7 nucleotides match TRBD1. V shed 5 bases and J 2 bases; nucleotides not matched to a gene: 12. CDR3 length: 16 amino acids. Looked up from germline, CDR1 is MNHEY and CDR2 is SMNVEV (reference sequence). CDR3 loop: CASSLLIQGETYEQYF. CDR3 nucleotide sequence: TGTGCCAGCAGTCTCCTTATCCAGGGGGAAACCTACGAGCAGTACTTC.